Below are 32 T cell receptor beta chains sequenced from a single sample in a study of T cell repertoires in cytomegalovirus infection. A single record per CDR3 protein comes from TCRdb applying MiXCR to the reads. Of approximately 630,000 distinct CDR3 sequences in the sample, 20% to 25% were seen once. The material sequenced was CD8+ T cells from PBMCs. Every receptor here comes from a human donor in good health (CMV status not recorded). Some clones in this sample may be carry-over from other donors' samples.

This clonotype was seen ten or more times. The CDR3 DNA reads as TGTGCCAGCAGTTATAGTGCGGGATGGAGGGAAGTTGGATCACCCCTCCACTTT. Amino acids: CASSYSAGWREVGSPLHF. The V and J genes are TRBV6-2 or TRBV6-3 and TRBJ1-6, with D unresolved. V gave up 3 bases and J gave up 10 bases, with 25 bases separating them. The CDR3 sequence is 18 residues long. Germline V lookup: CDR1 MNHEY, CDR2 SVGEGT.

There are many counts of this clonotype. This chain uses TRBV7-2 with TRBJ2-1; D unresolved. V dropped 2 bases and J dropped 8 bases, with 7 bases sitting between them. The CDR3 covers 12 residues. CDR1 is SGHTA and CDR2 is FQGNSA in the germline V gene. The DNA for the CDR3 is TGTGCCAGCAGCTTACTAGTCGATGAGCAGTTCTTC. The encoded protein is CASSLLVDEQFF.

This clonotype was seen only a few times. The chain has TRBV7-9 and TRBJ2-1, with D perhaps TRBD1 (5 bases). V dropped 9 bases and J dropped 4 bases, with 13 bases sitting between them. This CDR3 contains 13 residues. CDR1 is SEHNR, CDR2 FQNEAQ, per germline (reference sequence). CDR3 residues: CASIGANYNEQFF. CDR3 coding DNA: TGTGCCAGTATAGGGGCCAATTACAATGAGCAGTTCTTC.

This clonotype was observed at least ten times. The rearrangement links TRBV7-8 to TRBJ2-7, with no clear D. The CDR3 sequence is 12 residues long. V was clipped by 3 bases and J by 6 bases, with 9 bases between them. Germline values: CDR1 SGHVS, CDR2 FQNEAQ. The CDR3 here is CASSFGNAEQYV. CDR3 DNA sequence: TGTGCCAGCAGCTTTGGGAATGCCGAGCAGTACGTC.

This clonotype was seen more than once but under ten times. The chain recombines TRBV7-9 with TRBJ2-3; TRBD2 is a possible D gene (6 bases). The CDR3 length is 13 residues. CDR1 is SEHNR, CDR2 FQNEAQ, per germline (reference sequence). Trimming removed 5 bases at V and 6 bases at J, with 12 bases between. The CDR3 protein is CASSARDFDTQYF. The CDR3 bases are TGTGCCAGCAGCGCCCGGGACTTTGATACGCAGTATTTT. The full variable domain, completed using reference TRBV7-9 and TRBJ2-3, is DTGVSQNPRHKITKRGQNVTFRCDPISEHNRLYWYRQTLGQGPEFLTYFQNEAQLEKSRLLSDRFSAERPKGSFSTLEIQRTEQGDSAMYLCASSARDFDTQYFGPGTRLTVL.

In its sample, this clonotype was seen many times. The rearrangement joins TRBV7-2 to TRBJ1-2, with TRBD1 identical over 7 bases. This CDR3 is 16 amino acids long. After removal of 3 bases from V and 1 base from J, the junction contained 8 bases not matched to a gene. The germline V gene has CDR1 SGHTA and CDR2 FQGNSA. The DNA for the CDR3 is TGTGCCAGCAGCTTTTTCGGACAGGTGTATAACTATGGCTACACCTTC. This encodes CASSFFGQVYNYGYTF.

The chain carries TRBV6-6 and TRBJ2-2; 9 positions agree with TRBD1. CDR1 MNHNY and CDR2 SVGAGI come from the germline V gene (reference sequence). There are 12 residues in the CDR3. The J segment lost 10 bases and the V segment lost 4 bases, leaving 1 base of the junction unmatched. The chain's CDR3 is CASSWTGEELFF. DNA of the CDR3: TGTGCCAGCAGTTGGACAGGGGAGGAGCTGTTTTTT.

This clonotype came up a few times. The J gene is TRBJ1-6, the V gene TRBV4-1, with D tentatively TRBD1 (5 bases). Germline CDR1 MGHRA, CDR2 YSYEKL. Trimming cost V 3 bases and J 4 bases, with 10 bases left between them. CDR3 length: 15 residues. The CDR3 here is CASSHGQGYNSPLHF. CDR3 DNA: TGCGCCAGCAGCCATGGCCAGGGATATAATTCACCCCTCCACTTT.

This clonotype was seen only a few times. V gene TRBV5-4 combines with J gene TRBJ2-1, with 9 bases fitting TRBD2. The length of the CDR3 is 16 residues. Germline CDR1 is SGHNT and CDR2 is YYREEE (reference sequence). V dropped 0 bases and J dropped 7; count of bases not matched to a gene: 8. The CDR3 region is CASSLDLAGTWNEQFF. The DNA of the CDR3 is TGTGCCAGCAGCTTGGACCTAGCGGGGACGTGGAATGAGCAGTTCTTC.

The V call is TRBV7-8, the J call TRBJ1-1; D not resolved. The V gene lost 5 bases and the J gene lost 2 bases, with 18 bases spanning the gap. This CDR3 region has 16 residues. Germline-derived CDR1 and CDR2 are SGHVS and FQNEAQ. Here the CDR3 DNA reads TGTGCCAGCAGCGCGGACCACACACCAGGAAACACTGAAGCTTTCTTT. Translating it yields CASSADHTPGNTEAFF.

This clonotype came up a few times. The chain recombines TRBV29-1 with TRBJ1-2; D is possibly TRBD1 (5 bases). Trimming removed 4 bases at V and 4 bases at J, with 7 bases between. The germline V gene has CDR1 SQVTM and CDR2 ANQGSEA. This CDR3 comprises 11 residues. CDR3: CSVGDGYGYTF. The DNA of the CDR3 is TGCAGCGTTGGGGACGGCTATGGCTACACCTTC.

The V call is TRBV28, the J call TRBJ2-5; no reliable D call. Per germline, CDR1 MDHEN and CDR2 SYDVKM. The CDR3 is 13 residues long. V lost 10 bases and J lost 4, with 16 bases in between. The CDR3 sequence: CATSLGTGETQYF. CDR3 nucleotide sequence: TGTGCCACCTCTCTCGGAACCGGAGAGACCCAGTACTTC.

This clonotype was detected only a few times. CDR3 residues: CATSRDRADSQPQHF. CDR3 in DNA: TGTGCCACCAGCAGAGATAGGGCCGATTCCCAGCCCCAGCATTTT. This chain uses TRBV15 with TRBJ1-5; no reliable D call. CDR1 and CDR2 (germline): LNHNV, YYDKDF (reference sequence). There are 15 residues in the CDR3. Between the trimmed V and J ends, which lost 0 bases and 7 bases, there was a span of 13 bases.

This chain connects TRBV6-5 to TRBJ1-1, with D tentatively TRBD1 (5 bases). The CDR3 loop spans 15 amino acids. V lost 6 bases to trimming and J lost 5 bases, with 19 bases between them. Germline CDR1 reads MNHEY; CDR2 reads SVGAGI. The CDR3 DNA reads as TGTGCCAGCAGCCTATCCAGGGCCGGGGGAACTGAAGCTTTCTTT. It translates to CASSLSRAGGTEAFF.

The chain recombines TRBV11-2 with TRBJ2-1, with a tentative D call TRBD2 (7 bases). Trimming stripped 10 bases from V and 8 bases from J, with 24 bases between. Per germline, CDR1 SGHAT and CDR2 FQNNGV. CDR3 length: 15 residues. CDR3 DNA sequence: TGTGCCAATTTCGAGGGGGGGGGCCGGATCTATGAGCAGTTCTTC. It encodes CANFEGGGRIYEQFF.

Only a few counts were recorded for this clonotype. The J gene is TRBJ2-1, the V gene TRBV9; TRBD2 matches 12 bases. CDR1 is SGDLS, CDR2 YYNGEE, per germline. V shed 3 bases and J 4 bases; nucleotides not matched to a gene: 17. CDR3 length: 20 amino acids. The CDR3 coding sequence is TGTGCCAGCAGCGGCCCAAACATCCGCACTAGCGGGGGGCCGTACAATGAGCAGTTCTTC. Amino acid sequence: CASSGPNIRTSGGPYNEQFF.

The chain links TRBV20-1 to TRBJ2-7; 7 bases are shared with TRBD1. Germline CDR1 DFQATT, CDR2 SNEGSKA (reference sequence). CDR3 size: 14 residues. Trimming removed 6 bases from V and 0 bases from J; junction bases left unmatched: 8. This chain's CDR3 is CSAQGQTSSYEQYF. The CDR3 DNA is TGCAGTGCCCAGGGACAGACCAGCTCCTACGAGCAGTACTTC.

This clonotype turned up a few times. DNA for the CDR3: TGTGCCAGCAGTTTTAGGGAGTGGCAGGGCGGTAATGGCAATCAGCCCCAGCATTTT. Protein sequence: CASSFREWQGGNGNQPQHF. The chain recombines TRBV28 with TRBJ1-5; perhaps TRBD1 as D (5 bases). Germline lookup yields CDR1 MDHEN and CDR2 SYDVKM. CDR3 length: 19 amino acids. V shed 3 bases and J shed 2 bases, with 23 bases lying between them.

This clonotype has a handful of counts. The rearrangement links TRBV6-2 or TRBV6-3 to TRBJ2-3; D possibly matches TRBD1 or TRBD2 (5 bases each). The germline V gene encodes CDR1 MNHEY and CDR2 SVGEGT. The CDR3 has 15 residues. The ends were cut back, 2 bases at V and 2 bases at J, with 11 bases in the middle. This CDR3 reads CASSYGTAVTDTQYF. The DNA for the CDR3 is TGTGCCAGCAGTTACGGGACGGCGGTCACAGATACGCAGTATTTT.

CDR3 residues: CSAEWGGPYNEQFF. The CDR3 DNA follows: TGCAGTGCAGAATGGGGTGGGCCCTACAATGAGCAGTTCTTC. This chain links TRBV20-1 with TRBJ2-1; no firm D call. Germline loops: CDR1 DFQATT, CDR2 SNEGSKA (reference sequence). With 6 bases removed from V and 2 bases from J, the gap between germline ends came to 14 bases. The CDR3 is 14 residues long.

This clonotype showed up just a few times. This chain connects TRBV28 to TRBJ2-3; D possibly corresponds to TRBD2 (7 bases). Trimming cost V 6 bases and J 6 bases, with 22 bases left between them. The CDR3 sequence is 16 residues long. The germline gives CDR1 MDHEN, CDR2 SYDVKM. CDR3 sequence (DNA): TGTGCCAGCAGCCGTGGACTAGGGGGAATTTTGGATACGCAGTATTTT. This sequence encodes CASSRGLGGILDTQYF.

The rearrangement joins TRBV28 to TRBJ2-3, with TRBD2 as a possible D gene (5 bases). The V end was cut by 5 bases, the J end by 2 bases, with 8 bases between. This CDR3 contains 13 residues. The germline gives CDR1 MDHEN, CDR2 SYDVKM. Written as DNA, the CDR3 is TGTGCCAGCAGTGCCGGGGTCACAGATACGCAGTATTTT. It yields the protein CASSAGVTDTQYF.

The genes are TRBV20-1 and TRBJ2-2, with D tentatively TRBD2 (6 bases). Germline V gene data show CDR1 as DFQATT and CDR2 as SNEGSKA (reference sequence). V shed 7 bases and J shed 5 bases, with 11 bases lying between them. The CDR3 runs 12 residues. The CDR3 DNA is TGCAGTGGGAGGGGAAGAACCGGGGAGCTGTTTTTT. It codes for CSGRGRTGELFF.

In this sample, this clonotype turned up many times. The rearrangement joins TRBV7-9 to TRBJ2-1; D remains ambiguous. Per the germline V gene, CDR1 is SEHNR and CDR2 is FQNEAQ (reference sequence). V lost 7 bases and J lost 4, with 14 bases in between. This CDR3 contains 14 residues. The CDR3 reads CASIRESIYNEQFF. The CDR3 nucleotides read TGTGCCAGCATCCGCGAATCAATTTACAATGAGCAGTTCTTC.

This clonotype was seen many times. The chain employs TRBV7-8 and TRBJ2-3; D tentatively reads TRBD1 or TRBD2 (5 bases each). CDR1 is SGHVS and CDR2 is FQNEAQ in the germline V gene. This CDR3 has 16 amino acids. Trimming took 1 base from V and 4 from J, leaving 15 bases between them. CDR3 in amino acids: CASSLEEDGASDTQYF. As DNA, the CDR3 is TGTGCCAGCAGCTTAGAGGAGGACGGGGCATCAGATACGCAGTATTTT.

This clonotype has a count of ten or more. The chain recombines TRBV6-6 with TRBJ2-1; 13 positions agree with TRBD2. CDR3 size: 16 residues. Germline V gene lookup returns CDR1 MNHNY and CDR2 SVGAGI (reference sequence). With 6 bases clipped from V and 5 bases from J, the junction kept 7 bases outside the gene matches. The CDR3 bases are TGTGCCAGCAGGCAGATGGGGACTAGCGGGGACAATGAGCAGTTCTTC. As protein: CASRQMGTSGDNEQFF.

The chain recombines TRBV7-9 with TRBJ1-5; TRBD1 is a possible D gene (5 bases). The CDR3 runs 13 residues. V dropped 5 bases and J dropped 5 bases, with 10 bases sitting between them. Germline CDR1 and CDR2: SEHNR and FQNEAQ (reference sequence). Here the CDR3 reads CASSGTGDQPQHF. The CDR3 DNA sequence: TGTGCCAGCAGCGGGACGGGGGATCAGCCCCAGCATTTT.

The chain has TRBV7-2 and TRBJ1-1; TRBD1 matches 8 bases. CDR3 length equals 13 residues. The germline CDR1 and CDR2 sequences are SGHTA and FQGNSA. Germline trimming cut 5 bases from V and 7 bases from J; bases unmatched to any gene: 6. Here the CDR3 reads CASSLTGAVEAFF. In DNA, the CDR3 is TGTGCCAGCAGCCTGACAGGGGCTGTTGAAGCTTTCTTT.

The rearrangement uses TRBV10-3 and TRBJ2-4; tentatively, D is TRBD2 (6 bases). V gave up 2 bases and J gave up 0 bases, with 11 bases separating them. CDR1 is ENHRY and CDR2 is SYGVKD in the germline V gene. The CDR3 loop spans 16 amino acids. The CDR3 protein is CAISERGSLAKNIQYF. CDR3 coding DNA: TGTGCCATCAGTGAGCGGGGGAGCCTAGCCAAAAACATTCAGTACTTC.

J is TRBJ1-1 and V is TRBV19; D possibly corresponds to TRBD1 (5 bases). Germline CDR1 and CDR2: LNHDA and SQIVND (reference sequence). This CDR3 is built from 11 residues. V lost 10 bases, J lost 7 bases, and 13 bases lay in between. The CDR3 DNA reads TGTGCCACCTTCCCGGGGGGTGAAGCTTTCTTT. Its protein is CATFPGGEAFF. Based on the CDR3 plus reference TRBV19 and TRBJ1-1, the full variable domain is DGGITQSPKYLFRKEGQNVTLSCEQNLNHDAMYWYRQDPGQGLRLIYYSQIVNDFQKGDIAEGYSVSREKKESFPLTVTSAQKNPTAFYLCATFPGGEAFFGQGTRLTVV.

The chain links TRBV20-1 to TRBJ1-1, with D perhaps TRBD1 (6 bases). CDR1 DFQATT and CDR2 SNEGSKA come from the germline V gene (reference sequence). V was clipped by 0 bases and J by 3 bases, with 14 bases between them. The CDR3 has 15 amino acids. The CDR3 DNA reads as TGCAGTGCTAGAGACCGAAACTCAGGGGACACTGAAGCTTTCTTT. This gives the protein CSARDRNSGDTEAFF.

This clonotype came up a few times. The V and J genes are TRBV27 and TRBJ2-5; possibly TRBD2 for D (6 bases). Germline V gene sequence: CDR1 MNHEY, CDR2 SMNVEV (reference sequence). V was cut by 6 bases and J by 3 bases, with 26 bases left in between. The CDR3 consists of 18 residues. In DNA, the CDR3 is TGTGCCAGCAGGATGTTACCTTTGTGGGGCGGCGGGGAAGAGACCCAGTACTTC. Its protein is CASRMLPLWGGGEETQYF.